The sequence of this T cell receptor beta chain was determined in a study of T cell changes during pregnancy in multiple sclerosis (dated by TCRdb to between 2018 and 2021). Concerning the study at large: The study examined how the T cell repertoire changed over the course of pregnancy in women with multiple sclerosis.

The library was generated by the immunoSEQ multiplex PCR assay. Entries here come from immuneACCESS through TCRdb and include only in-frame sequences with V and J called. Some clones fail to appear in such tables; in the studies checked, an unresolved V gene covers under half of the shortfall, and the cause of the remainder is unknown. A total of some 47,000 clones appear in this sample, approximately 90% of them only once. The ten largest clones take up roughly 2% of the sample. Trimming at the junction amounts to 2 bases on V and 2 bases on J, and the germline ends lie 12 bases apart. The CDR3, cysteine through phenylalanine, is 15 amino acids long. The entry retains the CDR3 DNA only, 45 bases that are in frame from base 1. In the germline V gene (reference sequence), CDR1 corresponds to SEHNR and CDR2 to FQNEAQ. Of note for this clone: Its antigen is not yet known. No clone much larger than this one lies a single base away; base qualities are absent.

The sequence was obtained from a female donor with multiple sclerosis, enrolled in a pregnancy study. The sample was peripheral blood, taken in the first trimester of pregnancy. The rearranged chain carries TRBV7-9 and TRBJ1-2; no D gene call is confident. The CDR3 sequence is CASSLYREPNYGYTF. The DNA reads as follows: TGTGCCAGCAGCTTATACCGCGAACCAAACTATGGCTACACCTTC.